These 14 T cell receptor beta chains originate from one sample sequenced in a study of T cells in Graves' hyperthyroidism and ophthalmopathy. It was RNA transcripts that yielded the amplified TCR beta CDR3 regions. During a first-round RT-PCR of the TCR CDR3, the HTBI primer set was used. TCRdb recomputed calls from the multiplex PCR reads with MiXCR, one row per CDR3 protein. This sample has 300,000 to 400,000 distinct CDR3 sequences; 21% occur once, and the top ten carry over 45%. Specimen: blood. Receptors were obtained from a woman aged 50 to 65 with Graves' hyperthyroidism.

To note about this clonotype: Possible read error: a much larger clone is one base away. The CDR3 DNA sequence: TGTGCCAGCTCAGCACTAGCGGGGGGGCCGGACAATGGGCAGTTCTTC. Its protein is CASSALAGGPDNGQFF. This sequence joins TRBV18 and TRBJ2-1, with 13 bases aligning to TRBD2. CDR3 length: 16 amino acids. CDR1 and CDR2 (germline): KGHSH, LQKENI.

The sample holds a few counts of this clonotype. This chain connects TRBV20-1 to TRBJ2-3; possibly TRBD2 for D (7 bases). The CDR3 sequence is 14 residues long. The germline V and J ends were trimmed by 6 bases and 4 bases, with 17 bases remaining between them. Germline values: CDR1 DFQATT, CDR2 SNEGSKA (reference sequence). The chain's CDR3 is CSADEGGASDTQYF. The CDR3, as DNA: TGCAGTGCCGATGAAGGGGGGGCTTCAGATACGCAGTATTTT.

This clonotype was seen at least ten times. This chain uses TRBV6-1 with TRBJ2-1, with D possibly TRBD2 on 7 matching bases. This CDR3 comprises 17 residues. The germline gives CDR1 MNHNS, CDR2 SASEGT. Trimming cost V 5 bases and J 4 bases, with 21 bases left between them. The DNA of the CDR3 is TGTGCCAGCAGTTGGCCCAAGGACAGCGGGGTTTACAATGAGCAGTTCTTC. It codes for CASSWPKDSGVYNEQFF.

This clonotype was picked up many times. The chain links TRBV6-1 to TRBJ1-1, with TRBD1 matching 9 bases. CDR3 length: 15 amino acids. Germline V CDR1 and CDR2: MNHNS, SASEGT. J was trimmed by 11 bases and V by 5 bases; bases with no gene match: 15. This chain's CDR3 is CASSSSGTGKMLAFF. The CDR3, as DNA: TGTGCCAGCAGTTCCTCCGGGACAGGGAAAATGTTGGCTTTCTTT.

The sample holds many counts of this clonotype. The chain links TRBV12-3 or TRBV12-4 to TRBJ2-2, with D perhaps matching TRBD2 (5 bases). V shed 7 bases and J shed 6 bases, with 18 bases lying between them. The CDR3 loop spans 15 amino acids. The CDR3 DNA is TGTGCCAGCAAGTTTGCGGACCTAGCCTCCGGGGAGCTGTTTTTT. This translates into CASKFADLASGELFF.

The rearrangement uses TRBV29-1 and TRBJ1-2, with 7 bases aligning to TRBD1. CDR3 length: 13 residues. V lost 3 bases and J lost 4; bases outside the gene matches: 5. CDR1 is SQVTM, CDR2 ANQGSEA, per germline. In DNA, the CDR3 is TGCAGCGTTGAGGAAAGACAGGGCTATGGCTACACCTTC. As protein: CSVEERQGYGYTF.

The rearrangement joins TRBV2 to TRBJ1-2; 10 nucleotides line up with TRBD1. The CDR3 spans 15 residues. Germline V gene lookup returns CDR1 SNHLY and CDR2 FYNNEI. V lost 8 bases to trimming and J lost 6 bases; unmatched junction nucleotides: 12. CDR3: CASRDLRGTGDGYTF. Written as DNA, the CDR3 is TGTGCCAGCCGGGACCTTAGGGGGACAGGGGATGGCTACACCTTC. The full variable domain, its missing parts supplied by reference TRBV2 and TRBJ1-2, is EPEVTQTPSHQVTQMGQEVILRCVPISNHLYFYWYRQILGQKVEFLVSFYNNEISEKSEIFDDQFSVERPDGSNFTLKIRSTKLEDSAMYFCASRDLRGTGDGYTFGSGTRLTVV.

This clonotype showed up many times. V and J are TRBV30 and TRBJ1-6; D is undetermined. The germline V gene encodes CDR1 GTSNPN and CDR2 SVGIG (reference sequence). This CDR3 region has 12 residues. Trimming removed 6 bases from V and 5 bases from J, with 8 bases in between. This CDR3 reads CACVRNNSPLHF. The CDR3 nucleotides are TGTGCCTGCGTCAGGAATAATTCACCCCTCCACTTT. Filled out from reference TRBV30 and TRBJ1-6, the complete variable domain reads SQTIHQWPATLVQPVGSPLSLECTVEGTSNPNLYWYRQAAGRGLQLLFYSVGIGQISSEVPQNLSASRPQDRQFILSSKKLLLSDSGFYLCACVRNNSPLHFGNGTRLTVT.

This clonotype was recorded many times. The genes are TRBV11-2 and TRBJ2-2; 9 nucleotides line up with TRBD1. The CDR3 runs to 14 residues. With 6 bases clipped from V and 4 bases from J, the junction kept 3 bases outside the gene matches. Germline V gene data show CDR1 as SGHAT and CDR2 as FQNNGV. In nucleotides, the CDR3 is TGTGCCAGCAGGGGACAGGGACCCACCGGGGAGCTGTTTTTT. This codes for CASRGQGPTGELFF. Using reference TRBV11-2 and TRBJ2-2 for the parts outside the CDR3, the full variable domain is EAGVAQSPRYKIIEKRQSVAFWCNPISGHATLYWYQQILGQGPKLLIQFQNNGVVDDSQLPKDRFSAERLKGVDSTLKIQPAKLEDSAVYLCASRGQGPTGELFFGEGSRLTVL.

The V call is TRBV7-9, the J call TRBJ1-1, with TRBD1 as a possible D gene (5 bases). Germline CDR1 is SEHNR and CDR2 is FQNEAQ (reference sequence). The CDR3 is 14 amino acids. The germline V and J ends were trimmed by 5 bases and 7 bases, with 17 bases remaining between them. The chain's CDR3 is CASSLAGRVGEAFF. In DNA form, the CDR3 reads TGTGCCAGCAGCCTTGCGGGACGAGTTGGTGAAGCTTTCTTT.

The rearrangement uses TRBV6-2 or TRBV6-3 and TRBJ2-1; 9 bases are a match to TRBD1. The CDR3 has 12 residues. The J segment lost 6 bases and the V segment lost 10 bases, leaving 4 bases of the junction unmatched. Germline V gene sequence: CDR1 MNHEY, CDR2 SVGEGT. CDR3 sequence: CATRTGANEQFF. CDR3 DNA: TGTGCCACTCGGACAGGGGCCAATGAGCAGTTCTTC.

This clonotype was counted between two and nine times. The chain couples TRBV6-5 to TRBJ2-1; D not resolved. The germline V gene encodes CDR1 MNHEY and CDR2 SVGAGI. The CDR3 totals 12 residues. The V and J ends lost 2 bases and 6 bases respectively, with 5 bases between them. DNA of the CDR3: TGTGCCAGCAGTTACGCCTTCAATGAGCAGTTCTTC. Translation gives CASSYAFNEQFF.

V and J are TRBV20-1 and TRBJ2-7; TRBD2 matches at 12 bases. The V segment lost 6 bases and the J segment 6 bases; nucleotides outside the gene matches: 6. Germline CDR1 DFQATT, CDR2 SNEGSKA (reference sequence). The CDR3 consists of 13 residues. The CDR3 DNA is TGCAGTGCCAGACTAGCGGGAGTTTTCGAGCAGTACTTC. The encoded protein is CSARLAGVFEQYF.

V is TRBV7-2 and J is TRBJ1-2; 7 positions match TRBD1. The CDR3 is 14 amino acids. The trim removed 1 base at V and 5 bases at J, leaving 4 bases unmatched. Germline V CDR1 and CDR2: SGHTA, FQGNSA. In nucleotides, the CDR3 is TGTGCCAGCAGCTTAGAGGGACAGCTATATGGCTACACCTTC. Translating gives CASSLEGQLYGYTF.